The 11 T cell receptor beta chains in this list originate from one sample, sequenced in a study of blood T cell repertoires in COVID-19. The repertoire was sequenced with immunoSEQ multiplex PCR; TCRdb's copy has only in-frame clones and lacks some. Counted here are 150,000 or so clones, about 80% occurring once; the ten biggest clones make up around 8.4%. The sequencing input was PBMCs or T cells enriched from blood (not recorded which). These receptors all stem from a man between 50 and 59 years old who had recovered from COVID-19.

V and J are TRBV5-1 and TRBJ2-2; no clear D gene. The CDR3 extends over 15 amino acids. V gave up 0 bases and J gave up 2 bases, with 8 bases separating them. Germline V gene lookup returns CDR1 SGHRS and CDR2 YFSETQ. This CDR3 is CASSLVAKNTGELFF. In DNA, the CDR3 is TGCGCCAGCAGCTTGGTAGCCAAAAACACCGGGGAGCTGTTTTTT.

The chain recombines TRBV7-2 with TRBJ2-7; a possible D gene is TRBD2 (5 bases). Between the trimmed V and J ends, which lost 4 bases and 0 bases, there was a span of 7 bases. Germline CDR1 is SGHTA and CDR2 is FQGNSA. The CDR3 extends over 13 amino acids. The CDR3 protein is CASSSLDSYEQYF. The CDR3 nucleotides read TGTGCCAGCAGCTCACTAGACTCCTACGAGCAGTACTTC.

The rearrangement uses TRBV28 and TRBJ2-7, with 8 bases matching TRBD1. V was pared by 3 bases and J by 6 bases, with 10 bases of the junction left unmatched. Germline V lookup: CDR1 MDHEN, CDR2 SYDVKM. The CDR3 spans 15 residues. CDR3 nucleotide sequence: TGTGCCAGCAGTTTGGGGGACAGGTTCAATTCCGAGCAGTACTTC. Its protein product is CASSLGDRFNSEQYF.

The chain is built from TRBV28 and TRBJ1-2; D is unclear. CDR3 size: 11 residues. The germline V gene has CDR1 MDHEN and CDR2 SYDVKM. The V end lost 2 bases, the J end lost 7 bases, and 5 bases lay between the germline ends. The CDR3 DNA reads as TGTGCCAGCAGTTTAGCCGGTGGCTACACCTTC. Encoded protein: CASSLAGGYTF.

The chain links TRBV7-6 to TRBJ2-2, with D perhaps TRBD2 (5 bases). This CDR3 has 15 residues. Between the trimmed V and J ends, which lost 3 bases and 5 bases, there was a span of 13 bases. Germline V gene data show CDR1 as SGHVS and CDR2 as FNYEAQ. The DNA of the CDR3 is TGTGCCAGCAGCTTTAGCCGGCCGGGAACCGGGGAGCTGTTTTTT. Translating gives CASSFSRPGTGELFF.

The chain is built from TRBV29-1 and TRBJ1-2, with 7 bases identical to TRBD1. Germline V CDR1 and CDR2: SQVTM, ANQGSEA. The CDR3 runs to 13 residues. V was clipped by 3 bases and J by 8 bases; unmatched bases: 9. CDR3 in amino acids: CSVENRGLGGYTF. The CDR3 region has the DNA TGCAGCGTTGAGAACAGGGGCTTAGGAGGCTACACCTTC. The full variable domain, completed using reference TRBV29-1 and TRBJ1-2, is SAVISQKPSRDICQRGTSLTIQCQVDSQVTMMFWYRQQPGQSLTLIATANQGSEATYESGFVIDKFPISRPNLTFSTLTVSNMSPEDSSIYLCSVENRGLGGYTFGSGTRLTVV.

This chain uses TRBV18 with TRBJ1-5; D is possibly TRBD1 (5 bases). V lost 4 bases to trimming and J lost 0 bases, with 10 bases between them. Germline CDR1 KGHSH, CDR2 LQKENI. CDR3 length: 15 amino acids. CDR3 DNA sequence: TGTGCCAGCTCACTACAGGTGGATAGCAATCAGCCCCAGCATTTT. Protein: CASSLQVDSNQPQHF.

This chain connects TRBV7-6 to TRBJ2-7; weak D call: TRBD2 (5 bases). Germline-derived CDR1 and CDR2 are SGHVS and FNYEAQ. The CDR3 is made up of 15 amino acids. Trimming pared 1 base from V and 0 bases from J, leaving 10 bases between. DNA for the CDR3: TGTGCCAGCAGCTTAGATCCGGGAACCTCCTACGAGCAGTACTTC. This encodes CASSLDPGTSYEQYF.

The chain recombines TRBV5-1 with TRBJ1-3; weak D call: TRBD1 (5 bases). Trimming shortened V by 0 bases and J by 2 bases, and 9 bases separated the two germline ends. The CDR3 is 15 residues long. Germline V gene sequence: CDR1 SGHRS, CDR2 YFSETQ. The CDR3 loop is CASSLAGGTGNTIYF. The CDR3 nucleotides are TGCGCCAGCAGCTTGGCCGGGGGGACTGGAAACACCATATATTTT.

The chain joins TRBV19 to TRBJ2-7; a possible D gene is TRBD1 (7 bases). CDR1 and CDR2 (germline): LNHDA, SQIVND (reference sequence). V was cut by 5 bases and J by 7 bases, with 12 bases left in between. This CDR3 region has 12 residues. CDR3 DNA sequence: TGTGCCAGTAGTCGGCAGGGGGGAGAGCAGTACTTC. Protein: CASSRQGGEQYF.

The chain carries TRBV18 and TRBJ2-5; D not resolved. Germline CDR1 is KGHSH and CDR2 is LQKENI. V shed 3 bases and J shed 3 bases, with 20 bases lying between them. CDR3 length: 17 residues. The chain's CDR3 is CASSPKASPNLKETQYF. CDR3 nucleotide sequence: TGTGCCAGCTCACCCAAAGCCTCCCCGAATCTCAAAGAGACCCAGTACTTC.